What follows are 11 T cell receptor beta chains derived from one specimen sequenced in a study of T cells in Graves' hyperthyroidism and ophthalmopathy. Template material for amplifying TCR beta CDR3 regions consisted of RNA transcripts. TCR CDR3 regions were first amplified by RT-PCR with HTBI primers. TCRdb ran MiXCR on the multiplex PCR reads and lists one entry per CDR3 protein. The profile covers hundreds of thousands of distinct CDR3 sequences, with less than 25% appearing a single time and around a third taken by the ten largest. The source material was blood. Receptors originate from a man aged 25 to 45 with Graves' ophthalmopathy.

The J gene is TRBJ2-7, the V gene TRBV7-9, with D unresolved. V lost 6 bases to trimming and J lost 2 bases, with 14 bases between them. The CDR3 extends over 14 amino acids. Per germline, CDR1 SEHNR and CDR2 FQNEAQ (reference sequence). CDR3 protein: CASRPPGRTYEQYF. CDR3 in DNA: TGTGCCAGCAGGCCCCCCGGCAGAACCTACGAGCAGTACTTC.

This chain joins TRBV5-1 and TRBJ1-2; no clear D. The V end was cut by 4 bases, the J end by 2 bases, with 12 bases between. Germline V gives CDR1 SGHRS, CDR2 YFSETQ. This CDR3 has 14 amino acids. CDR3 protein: CASSPGGTNYGYTF. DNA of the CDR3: TGCGCCAGCAGCCCGGGAGGAACGAACTATGGCTACACCTTC. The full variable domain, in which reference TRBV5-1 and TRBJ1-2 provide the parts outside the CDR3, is KAGVTQTPRYLIKTRGQQVTLSCSPISGHRSVSWYQQTPGQGLQFLFEYFSETQRNKGNFPGRFSGRQFSNSRSEMNVSTLELGDSALYLCASSPGGTNYGYTFGSGTRLTVV.

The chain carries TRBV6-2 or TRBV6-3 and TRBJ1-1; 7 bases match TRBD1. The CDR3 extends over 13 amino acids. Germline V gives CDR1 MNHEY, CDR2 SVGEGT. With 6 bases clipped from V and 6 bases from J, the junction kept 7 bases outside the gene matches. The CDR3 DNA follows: TGTGCCAGCAGGGAGACAGGGTTCCCTGAAGCTTTCTTT. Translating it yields CASRETGFPEAFF.

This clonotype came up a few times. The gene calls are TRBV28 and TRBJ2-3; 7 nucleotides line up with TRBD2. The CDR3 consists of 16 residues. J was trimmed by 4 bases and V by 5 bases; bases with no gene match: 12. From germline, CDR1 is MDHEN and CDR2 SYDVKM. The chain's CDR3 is CASSPTMGGDSDTQYF. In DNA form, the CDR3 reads TGTGCCAGCAGTCCCACCATGGGGGGGGACTCAGATACGCAGTATTTT.

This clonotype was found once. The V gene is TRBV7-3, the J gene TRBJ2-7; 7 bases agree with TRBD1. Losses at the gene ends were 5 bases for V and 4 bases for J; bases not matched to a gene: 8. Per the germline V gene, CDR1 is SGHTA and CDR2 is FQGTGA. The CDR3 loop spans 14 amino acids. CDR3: CASSKPGQTYEQYF. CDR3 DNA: TGTGCCAGCAGCAAACCGGGACAGACTTACGAGCAGTACTTC.

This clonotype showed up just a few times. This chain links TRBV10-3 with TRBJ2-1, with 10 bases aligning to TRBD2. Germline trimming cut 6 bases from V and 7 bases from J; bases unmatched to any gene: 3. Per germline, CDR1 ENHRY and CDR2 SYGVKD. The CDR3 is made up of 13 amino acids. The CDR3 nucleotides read TGTGCCATCAGCGGGACTAGCGCAAATGAGCAGTTCTTC. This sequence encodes CAISGTSANEQFF.

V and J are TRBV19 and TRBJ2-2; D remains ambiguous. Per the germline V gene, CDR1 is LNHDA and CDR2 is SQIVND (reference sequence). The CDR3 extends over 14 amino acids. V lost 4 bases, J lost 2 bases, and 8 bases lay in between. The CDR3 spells CASSSQLNTGELFF. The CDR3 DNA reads TGTGCCAGTAGTAGCCAGCTCAACACCGGGGAGCTGTTTTTT.

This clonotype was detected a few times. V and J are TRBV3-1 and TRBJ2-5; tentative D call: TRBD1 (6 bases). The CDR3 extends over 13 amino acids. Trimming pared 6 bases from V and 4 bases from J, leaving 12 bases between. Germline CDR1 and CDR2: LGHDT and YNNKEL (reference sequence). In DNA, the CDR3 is TGTGCCAGCAGTCGACCGACAGGAGAGACCCAGTACTTC. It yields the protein CASSRPTGETQYF.

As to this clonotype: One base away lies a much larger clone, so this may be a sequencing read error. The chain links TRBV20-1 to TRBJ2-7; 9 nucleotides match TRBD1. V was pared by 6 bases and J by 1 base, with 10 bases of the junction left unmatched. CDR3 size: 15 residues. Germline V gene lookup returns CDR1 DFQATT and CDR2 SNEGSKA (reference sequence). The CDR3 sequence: CSAPRRGQGSYEQYV. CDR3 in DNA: TGCAGTGCACCTAGGCGGGGACAGGGATCCTACGAGCAGTACGTC.

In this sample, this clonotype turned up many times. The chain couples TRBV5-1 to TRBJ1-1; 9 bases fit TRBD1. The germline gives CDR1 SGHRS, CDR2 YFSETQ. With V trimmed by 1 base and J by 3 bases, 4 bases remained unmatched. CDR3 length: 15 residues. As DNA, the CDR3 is TGCGCCAGCAGCTTGACAGGGGGCTTGCACACTGAAGCTTTCTTT. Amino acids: CASSLTGGLHTEAFF.

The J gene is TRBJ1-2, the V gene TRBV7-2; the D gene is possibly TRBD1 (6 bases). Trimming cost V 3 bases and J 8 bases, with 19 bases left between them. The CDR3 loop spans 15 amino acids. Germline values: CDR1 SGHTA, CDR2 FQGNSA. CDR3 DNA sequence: TGTGCCAGCAGCTTGGGGCCCACAGGGAATCGCGGCTACACCTTC. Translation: CASSLGPTGNRGYTF.